The source of this T cell receptor (beta chain) is a study of T cell responses to AZD1222 COVID-19 vaccine. Here immunoSEQ multiplex PCR was the method, and the copy in TCRdb shows in-frame clones only, minus some. The sample lists 150,000 to 200,000 clones; almost 95% were seen once. The V gene's germline CDR1 is SGHRS and CDR2 YFSETQ. The CDR3 totals 14 residues. J gave up 7 bases and V 5 bases, and 8 bases lay outside the gene matches. This clone was found once. The TCR originated in an adult in good health. Sequenced here: peripheral blood, sampled on day 0 of AZD1222 vaccination. The chain combines TRBV5-1 with TRBJ2-1, with TRBD2 identical over 8 bases. CDR3 residues: CASRAGTSPNEQFF. CDR3 DNA: TGCGCCAGCAGGGCAGGGACTAGTCCTAATGAGCAGTTCTTC.